This TCR beta chain appears in the sequencing data of a study of cytomegalovirus exposure and HLA in healthy donors. CDR3 length equals 19 residues. V was pared by 0 bases and J by 3 bases, with 21 bases between. Germline V CDR1 and CDR2: MGHRA, YSYEKL. This clone appeared a single time. This table comes from immunoSEQ multiplex PCR, and its TCRdb copy is limited to in-frame clones, with some not included. This sample has about 73,000 clones; 95% occur once, and the top ten carry approximately 3.5%. Sequences were obtained from PBMCs. The clonotype originates from a man between 18 and 35 years old in good health and CMV-seronegative. The chain links TRBV4-1 to TRBJ1-3, with D maybe TRBD1 (6 bases). CDR3 DNA sequence: TGCGCCAGCAGCCAAGATAGTCCTGTCACCGCAGGGGATGGAAACACCATATATTTT. It is translated as CASSQDSPVTAGDGNTIYF.